A single T cell receptor beta chain is shown here with its context. Antigen specificity is unknown. Germline is not matched at one junction end, which may reflect a read error. Alongside a J-beta primer mix, a sample-barcoded 5' primer served in a second PCR lasting about 6 to 11 cycles. MiXCR was run by TCRdb on the 5' RACE reads, yielding one entry per CDR3 protein. The sample includes around 320,000 distinct CDR3 sequences, 25% to 30% seen only once; the top ten take 29%. Germline values: CDR1 SGHTA, CDR2 FQGNSA. The CDR3 is 8 residues long. This sample stems from a study of blood T cells in healthy people across ages. The study, taken as a whole, reports: Not knowing donor CMV status may have confounded expanded clonotype changes. Per-million-T-cell TCR beta diversity fell roughly linearly with age. Estimates based on one million T cells were treated as lower bounds.

The rearrangement links TRBV7-2 to TRBJ1-3; no clear D gene. The source of this sequence is a woman in her 70s in good health. The material sequenced was blood. For the CDR3, the DNA is TGTGCCAGCAGCGCAGCGGGTTTT. This codes for CASSAAGF.